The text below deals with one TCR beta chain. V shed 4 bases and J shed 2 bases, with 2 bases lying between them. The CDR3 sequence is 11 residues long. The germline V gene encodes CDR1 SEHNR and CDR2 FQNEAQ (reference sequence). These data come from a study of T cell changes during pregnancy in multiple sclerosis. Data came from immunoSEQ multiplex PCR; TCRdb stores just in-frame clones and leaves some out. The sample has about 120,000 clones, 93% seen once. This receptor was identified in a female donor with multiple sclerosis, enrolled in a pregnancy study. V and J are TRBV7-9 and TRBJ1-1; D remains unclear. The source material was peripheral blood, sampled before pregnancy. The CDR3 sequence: CASSSNTEAFF. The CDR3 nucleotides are TGTGCCAGCAGCTCAAACACTGAAGCTTTCTTT. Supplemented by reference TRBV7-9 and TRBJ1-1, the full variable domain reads DTGVSQNPRHKITKRGQNVTFRCDPISEHNRLYWYRQTLGQGPEFLTYFQNEAQLEKSRLLSDRFSAERPKGSFSTLEIQRTEQGDSAMYLCASSSNTEAFFGQGTRLTVV.